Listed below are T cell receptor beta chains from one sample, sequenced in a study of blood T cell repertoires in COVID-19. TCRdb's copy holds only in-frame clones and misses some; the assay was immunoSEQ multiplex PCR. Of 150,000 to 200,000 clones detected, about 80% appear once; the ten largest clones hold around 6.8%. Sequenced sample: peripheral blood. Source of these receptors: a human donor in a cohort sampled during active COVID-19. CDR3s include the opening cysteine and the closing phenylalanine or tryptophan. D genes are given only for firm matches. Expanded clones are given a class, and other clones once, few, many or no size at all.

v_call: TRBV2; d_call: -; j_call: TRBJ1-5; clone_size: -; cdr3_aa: CASRRGGQRNQPQHF; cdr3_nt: TGTGCCAGCAGGCGGGGGGGGCAGAGGAATCAGCCCCAGCATTTT
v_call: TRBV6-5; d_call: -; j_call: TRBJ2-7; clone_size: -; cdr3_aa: CASSKTGNPEHEQYF; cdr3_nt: TGTGCCAGCAGCAAAACAGGGAACCCCGAGCACGAGCAGTACTTC
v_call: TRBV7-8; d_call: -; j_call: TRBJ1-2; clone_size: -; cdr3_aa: CASSVTDSYGYGYTF; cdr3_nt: TGTGCCAGCAGCGTCACGGACAGTTATGGTTATGGCTACACCTTC
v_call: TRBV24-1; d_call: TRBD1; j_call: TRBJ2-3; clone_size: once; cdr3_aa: CATSDSTGVPTDTQYF; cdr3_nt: TGTGCCACCAGTGACTCCACAGGGGTCCCCACAGATACGCAGTATTTT
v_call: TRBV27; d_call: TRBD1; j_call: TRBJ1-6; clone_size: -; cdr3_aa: CASSTRQGFSNSPLHF; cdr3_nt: TGTGCCAGCAGTACAAGACAGGGGTTTTCTAATTCACCCCTCCACTTT
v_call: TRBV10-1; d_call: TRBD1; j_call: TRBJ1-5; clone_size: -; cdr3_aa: CASSEDRGGQPQHF; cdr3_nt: TGCGCCAGCAGTGAGGACAGGGGTGGACAGCCCCAGCATTTT
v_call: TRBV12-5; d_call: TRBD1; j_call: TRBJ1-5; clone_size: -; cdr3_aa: CASGLGGQGNQPQHF; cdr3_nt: TGTGCTAGTGGTTTAGGGGGACAGGGCAATCAGCCCCAGCATTTT
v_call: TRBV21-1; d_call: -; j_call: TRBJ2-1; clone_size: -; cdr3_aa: CASRLRPGLAGDNEQFF; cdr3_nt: TGTGCCAGCAGACTTCGGCCGGGACTAGCGGGGGACAATGAGCAGTTCTTC
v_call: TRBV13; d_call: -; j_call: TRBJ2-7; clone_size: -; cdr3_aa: CASSLLTGQGEQYF; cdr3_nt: TGTGCCAGCAGCTTATTGACAGGACAAGGCGAGCAGTACTTC
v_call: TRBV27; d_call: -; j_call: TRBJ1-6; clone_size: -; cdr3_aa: CASSLFLGRSPLHF; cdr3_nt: TGTGCCAGCAGTTTATTTTTGGGGAGATCACCCCTCCACTTT
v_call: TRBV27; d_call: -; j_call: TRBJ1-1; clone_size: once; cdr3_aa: CASSLQASPYDEAFF; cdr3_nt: TGTGCCAGCAGTTTACAGGCTAGCCCCTATGATGAAGCTTTCTTT
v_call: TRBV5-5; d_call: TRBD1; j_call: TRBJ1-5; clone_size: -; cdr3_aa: CASSRGQYSNQPQHF; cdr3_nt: TGTGCCAGCAGCCGGGGACAGTATAGCAATCAGCCCCAGCATTTT
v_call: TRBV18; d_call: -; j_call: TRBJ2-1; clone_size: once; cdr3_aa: CASSPGGTYNEQFF; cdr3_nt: TGTGCCAGCTCACCAGGCGGGACTTACAATGAGCAGTTCTTC
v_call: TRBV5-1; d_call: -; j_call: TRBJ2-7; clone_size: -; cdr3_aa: CASSLMTFDEQYF; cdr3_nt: TGCGCCAGCAGCTTGATGACATTCGACGAGCAGTACTTC
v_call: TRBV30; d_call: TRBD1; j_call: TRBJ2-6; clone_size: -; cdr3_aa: CASLDRVKTGANVLTF; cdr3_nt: TGTGCCTCCCTTGACAGGGTAAAGACTGGGGCCAACGTCCTGACTTTC
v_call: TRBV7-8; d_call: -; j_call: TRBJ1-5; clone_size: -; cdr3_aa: CASSSPPIGDSNQPQHF; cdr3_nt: TGTGCCAGCAGCTCCCCCCCGATCGGGGATAGCAATCAGCCCCAGCATTTT
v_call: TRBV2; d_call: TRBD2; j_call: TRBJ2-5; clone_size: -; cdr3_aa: CASSGLAGKETQYF; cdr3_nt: TGTGCCAGCAGTGGACTAGCGGGGAAAGAGACCCAGTACTTC
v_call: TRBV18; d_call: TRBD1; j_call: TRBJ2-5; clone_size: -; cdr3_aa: CASSLRDSSETQYF; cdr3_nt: TGTGCCAGCTCACTCCGGGACAGCTCGGAGACCCAGTACTTC
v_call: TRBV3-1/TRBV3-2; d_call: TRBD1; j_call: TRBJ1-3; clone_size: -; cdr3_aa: CASSQFQGASGNTIYF; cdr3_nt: TGTGCCAGCAGCCAGTTTCAGGGGGCGTCTGGAAACACCATATATTTT
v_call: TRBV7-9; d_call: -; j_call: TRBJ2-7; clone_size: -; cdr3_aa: CASSSPRDYEQYF; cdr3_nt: TGTGCCAGCAGCTCCCCCAGGGACTACGAGCAGTACTTC
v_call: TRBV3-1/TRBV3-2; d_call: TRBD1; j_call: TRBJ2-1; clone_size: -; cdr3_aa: CASSQGGTASNEQFF; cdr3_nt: TGTGCCAGCAGCCAAGGGGGGACAGCGAGCAATGAGCAGTTCTTC
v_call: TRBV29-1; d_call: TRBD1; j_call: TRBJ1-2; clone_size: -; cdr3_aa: CSVYFRDRLLANYGYTF; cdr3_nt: TGCAGCGTTTATTTCCGGGACAGACTGTTAGCTAACTATGGCTACACCTTC
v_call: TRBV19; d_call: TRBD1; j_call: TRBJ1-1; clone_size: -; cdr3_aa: CASSTQTGGTEAFF; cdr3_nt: TGTGCCAGTAGTACCCAGACAGGGGGCACTGAAGCTTTCTTT